These 28 T cell receptor beta chains came from one sample sequenced in a study of blood T cell repertoires in COVID-19 (dated by TCRdb to 2020 to 2022). Library preparation used the immunoSEQ multiplex PCR assay. Not all clones reach the TCRdb copy of this immuneACCESS table, which keeps in-frame sequences only. Checked studies attribute under half of the gap to unresolved V genes and leave the rest unexplained. The sample contains about 42,000 clones, roughly nine tenths of them found a single time. Around 6.2% of the sample is taken by the ten largest. The sample consisted of peripheral blood. These receptors were obtained from a human donor in a cohort sampled during active COVID-19.

DNA for the CDR3: TGTGCCAGCAGCTCTGGGAGGGAGGTAGAGACCCAGTACTTC. Its translation is CASSSGREVETQYF. The chain links TRBV11-2 to TRBJ2-5, with 7 bases that match TRBD2. The CDR3 has 14 amino acids. Germline trimming cut 4 bases from V and 4 bases from J; bases unmatched to any gene: 6. Germline loops: CDR1 SGHAT, CDR2 FQNNGV.

CDR3 bases: TGTGCCAGCAGCCAAGTACTCGCGGGTGGCACCATATATTTT. Translation gives CASSQVLAGGTIYF. This chain connects TRBV3-1 (or the pseudogene TRBV3-2) to TRBJ1-3; no clear D gene. This CDR3 region has 14 residues. V dropped 1 base and J dropped 9 bases, with 13 bases sitting between them. CDR1 is LGHDT and CDR2 is YNNKEL in the germline V gene (reference sequence).

The rearrangement joins TRBV9 to TRBJ1-2; D is perhaps TRBD1 (6 bases). Between the trimmed V and J ends, which lost 2 bases and 3 bases, there was a span of 11 bases. CDR3 length: 14 residues. Germline-derived CDR1 and CDR2 are SGDLS and YYNGEE. The CDR3 region is CASSVGDTDYGYTF. As DNA, the CDR3 is TGTGCCAGCAGCGTTGGGGACACCGACTATGGCTACACCTTC. The full variable domain, in which reference TRBV9 and TRBJ1-2 provide the parts outside the CDR3, is DSGVTQTPKHLITATGQRVTLRCSPRSGDLSVYWYQQSLDQGLQFLIQYYNGEERAKGNILERFSAQQFPDLHSELNLSSLELGDSALYFCASSVGDTDYGYTFGSGTRLTVV.

The chain recombines TRBV5-6 with TRBJ1-1; the match to TRBD1 covers 8 bases. With V trimmed by 4 bases and J by 4 bases, 12 bases remained unmatched. The CDR3 sequence is 16 residues long. The germline gives CDR1 SGHDT, CDR2 YYEEEE. The CDR3 loop reads CASSDRTGIFGTEAFF. In DNA form, the CDR3 reads TGTGCCAGCAGCGACCGGACAGGGATATTCGGCACTGAAGCTTTCTTT.

The chain employs TRBV7-9 and TRBJ1-2, with D possibly being TRBD1 (6 bases). In germline, CDR1 is SEHNR, CDR2 FQNEAQ (reference sequence). The CDR3 runs to 13 residues. Trimming left V 4 bases short and J 9 bases short, with 15 bases between. CDR3 in DNA: TGTGCCAGCAGCTCTAATGAAGGGGGACGCTACACCTTC. Translating it yields CASSSNEGGRYTF.

This clone was seen only a few times. The chain has TRBV5-6 and TRBJ2-3; D gene unclear. Germline CDR1 reads SGHDT; CDR2 reads YYEEEE. The ends were cut back, 0 bases at V and 8 bases at J, with 13 bases in the middle. The CDR3 runs 14 residues. This CDR3 reads CASSLVGSVATQYF. CDR3 nucleotide sequence: TGTGCCAGCAGCTTGGTTGGGTCGGTAGCTACGCAGTATTTT.

This clone was detected once. The gene calls are TRBV7-9 and TRBJ2-1, with D perhaps TRBD2 (5 bases). The CDR3 totals 16 residues. Trimming took off 4 bases at V and 4 bases at J, with 17 bases between the two ends. CDR1 and CDR2 (germline): SEHNR, FQNEAQ (reference sequence). CDR3: CASSSGWQRSYNEQFF. In nucleotides, the CDR3 is TGTGCCAGCAGCTCCGGGTGGCAGCGGAGTTACAATGAGCAGTTCTTC.

CDR3 protein: CASSPGVRVTEAFF. CDR3 in DNA: TGTGCCAGCAGCCCGGGGGTGCGGGTCACTGAAGCTTTCTTT. This sequence joins TRBV9 and TRBJ1-1, with D tentatively TRBD1 (5 bases). The germline V gene has CDR1 SGDLS and CDR2 YYNGEE. The length of the CDR3 is 14 residues. Trimming stripped 4 bases from V and 4 bases from J, with 14 bases between.

The V gene is TRBV11-3, the J gene TRBJ2-3, with D possibly TRBD1 on 7 matching bases. This CDR3 is built from 12 residues. CDR1 is SGHNT, CDR2 YENEEA, per germline. Trimming left V 5 bases short and J 6 bases short, with 9 bases between. The CDR3 bases are TGTGCCAGCAGCCCAGGGGGGGATACGCAGTATTTT. Amino acid sequence: CASSPGGDTQYF. The full variable domain, completed using reference TRBV11-3 and TRBJ2-3, is EAGVVQSPRYKIIEKKQPVAFWCNPISGHNTLYWYLQNLGQGPELLIRYENEEAVDDSQLPKDRFSAERLKGVDSTLKIQPAELGDSAVYLCASSPGGDTQYFGPGTRLTVL.

The chain carries TRBV7-7 and TRBJ2-5; TRBD1 might be the D (6 bases). V dropped 6 bases and J dropped 2 bases, with 13 bases sitting between them. Per the germline V gene, CDR1 is SSHAT and CDR2 is FNYEAQ (reference sequence). The CDR3 covers 14 residues. In DNA form, the CDR3 reads TGTGCCAGCAGTCCAGGGGTAGGTCAAGAGACCCAGTACTTC. Amino acids: CASSPGVGQETQYF.

V is TRBV19 and J is TRBJ2-7, with TRBD2 matching over 7 bases. Germline CDR1 LNHDA, CDR2 SQIVND (reference sequence). CDR3 length: 14 amino acids. V lost 9 bases, J lost 3 bases, and 11 bases stayed unmatched. CDR3 nucleotide sequence: TGTGCCAGCTCGCGGGGGAGGCGGAACTACGAGCAGTACTTC. This sequence encodes CASSRGRRNYEQYF.

This rearrangement joins TRBV2 to TRBJ1-5; TRBD1 aligns across 7 bases. The CDR3 sequence is 15 residues long. Germline CDR1 reads SNHLY; CDR2 reads FYNNEI. Unmatched junction bases numbered 4, after V lost 5 bases and J lost 0 bases. The CDR3 sequence: CASSPDRVSNQPQHF. CDR3 nucleotides: TGTGCCAGCAGTCCCGACAGGGTTAGCAATCAGCCCCAGCATTTT.

CDR3 residues: CASSYSITYEQYF. The CDR3 DNA sequence: TGTGCCAGCAGTTACTCAATTACCTACGAGCAGTACTTC. The V gene is TRBV6-5, the J gene TRBJ2-7; D gene ambiguous. Germline CDR1 is MNHEY and CDR2 is SVGAGI. Trimming left V 0 bases short and J 2 bases short, with 5 bases between. CDR3 length equals 13 residues.

The chain joins TRBV3-1 (or the pseudogene TRBV3-2) to TRBJ1-5; D remains unclear. The CDR3 loop spans 15 amino acids. Trimming took 1 base from V and 0 from J, leaving 7 bases between them. The germline gives CDR1 LGHDT, CDR2 YNNKEL (reference sequence). CDR3 protein: CASSQVGDSNQPQHF. The CDR3 DNA is TGTGCCAGCAGCCAAGTCGGGGATAGCAATCAGCCCCAGCATTTT.

This clone has a handful of counts. The V call is TRBV2, the J call TRBJ2-7; D is undetermined. The CDR3 runs 12 residues. Germline V lookup: CDR1 SNHLY, CDR2 FYNNEI. Trimming left V 8 bases short and J 4 bases short, with 12 bases between. Here the CDR3 DNA reads TGTGCCAGCGGGCTAAATCAGTACGAGCAGTACTTC. This translates into CASGLNQYEQYF.

This clone showed up just once. The V gene is TRBV5-6, the J gene TRBJ2-1; D may be TRBD1 (5 bases). Germline V gives CDR1 SGHDT, CDR2 YYEEEE. CDR3 length: 13 residues. V dropped 0 bases and J dropped 4 bases, with 5 bases sitting between them. Written as DNA, the CDR3 is TGTGCCAGCAGCTTGGGACAGTACAATGAGCAGTTCTTC. Its translation is CASSLGQYNEQFF.

The chain links TRBV6-5 to TRBJ2-5; TRBD2 might be the D (5 bases). Trimming stripped 5 bases from V and 2 bases from J, with 9 bases between. There are 13 residues in the CDR3. Germline V gene data show CDR1 as MNHEY and CDR2 as SVGAGI. The CDR3 region has the DNA TGTGCCAGCAGTCCACCGGGACAAGAGACCCAGTACTTC. Its translation: CASSPPGQETQYF.

The gene calls are TRBV6-5 and TRBJ1-2; 10 nucleotides align to TRBD1. The CDR3 loop spans 16 amino acids. J was trimmed by 4 bases and V by 0 bases; bases with no gene match: 5. Germline CDR1 MNHEY, CDR2 SVGAGI. CDR3 sequence reads: CASSYSGTGEIYGYTF. CDR3 sequence (DNA): TGTGCCAGCAGTTACTCAGGGACAGGGGAGATCTATGGCTACACCTTC.

V gene TRBV5-1 combines with J gene TRBJ2-1, with a possible D match to TRBD2 (5 bases). This CDR3 comprises 15 residues. The ends were cut back, 4 bases at V and 2 bases at J, with 13 bases in the middle. In germline, CDR1 is SGHRS, CDR2 YFSETQ. The CDR3 bases are TGCGCCAGCAGCCCCGCGGGTCCCGCCTACAATGAGCAGTTCTTC. Protein product: CASSPAGPAYNEQFF.

V gene TRBV4-2 combines with J gene TRBJ1-5; D is unresolved. This CDR3 has 13 amino acids. The ends were cut back, 5 bases at V and 5 bases at J, with 10 bases in the middle. Germline V gene lookup returns CDR1 LGHNA and CDR2 YNFKEQ. CDR3 loop: CASSTSLDQPQHF. The DNA of the CDR3 is TGTGCCAGCAGCACCTCACTTGATCAGCCCCAGCATTTT.

The chain combines TRBV10-3 with TRBJ1-6; D unresolved. V lost 3 bases and J lost 10, with 7 bases in between. Per the germline V gene, CDR1 is ENHRY and CDR2 is SYGVKD. The CDR3 length is 12 residues. The CDR3 sequence is CAISDLGSPLHF. As DNA, the CDR3 is TGTGCCATCAGTGACCTGGGCTCACCCCTCCACTTT.

V gene TRBV15 combines with J gene TRBJ2-2; D gene uncertain. V was pared by 2 bases and J by 5 bases, with 3 bases between. The germline CDR1 and CDR2 sequences are LNHNV and YYDKDF (reference sequence). The CDR3 totals 12 residues. CDR3 nucleotide sequence: TGTGCCACCAGCAGACGGACCGGGGAGCTGTTTTTT. Its protein is CATSRRTGELFF.

This CDR3 is CASLWGQGSGQPQHF. The CDR3 coding sequence is TGTGCCAGCCTCTGGGGACAGGGCAGTGGACAGCCCCAGCATTTT. The V and J genes are TRBV6-5 and TRBJ1-5; 9 positions agree with TRBD1. Per the germline V gene, CDR1 is MNHEY and CDR2 is SVGAGI. V was pared by 8 bases and J by 7 bases, with 12 bases of the junction left unmatched. The CDR3 extends over 15 amino acids.

The rearrangement uses TRBV2 and TRBJ1-5; TRBD1 agrees at 8 bases. This CDR3 has 16 residues. The V gene end was trimmed by 0 bases and the J gene end by 7 bases; junction bases not matched to a gene: 8. CDR1 SNHLY and CDR2 FYNNEI come from the germline V gene. The CDR3 nucleotides are TGTGCCAGCAGTGAAGCCGCAGGACAGGGTGGGCAGCCCCAGCATTTT. Its translation: CASSEAAGQGGQPQHF.

The chain combines TRBV7-2 with TRBJ2-7; 11 nucleotides align to TRBD2. CDR3 length equals 15 residues. V gave up 6 bases and J gave up 6 bases; unmatched junction bases: 10. Germline-derived CDR1 and CDR2 are SGHTA and FQGNSA. In nucleotides, the CDR3 is TGTGCCAGCAGACCGCCCGGGACTAGCGGAGGCGAGCAGTACTTC. Its translation is CASRPPGTSGGEQYF.

The V and J genes are TRBV5-1 and TRBJ2-2; D gene uncertain. This CDR3 contains 14 residues. CDR1 SGHRS and CDR2 YFSETQ come from the germline V gene. V was shortened by 1 base and J by 6 bases, with 10 bases between the two germline ends. The CDR3 region has the DNA TGCGCCAGCAGCTTGCGAGAGTCGGCCGGGGAGCTGTTTTTT. Its translation: CASSLRESAGELFF.

The chain joins TRBV4-1 to TRBJ2-1; no clear D gene. Germline-derived CDR1 and CDR2 are MGHRA and YSYEKL. The CDR3 extends over 15 amino acids. Trimming pared 0 bases from V and 5 bases from J, leaving 11 bases between. This CDR3 reads CASSQEVALNNEQFF. CDR3 sequence (DNA): TGCGCCAGCAGCCAAGAAGTAGCCCTCAACAATGAGCAGTTCTTC.

The genes are TRBV25-1 and TRBJ2-7; the D gene is possibly TRBD2 (5 bases). CDR3 length equals 13 residues. Trimming left V 5 bases short and J 3 bases short, with 11 bases between. CDR1 is MGHDK and CDR2 is SYGVNS in the germline V gene. CDR3 sequence (DNA): TGTGCCAGCAGTTCGGAACGGGGCTACGAGCAGTACTTC. It codes for CASSSERGYEQYF.